Below are 9 T cell receptor beta chains sequenced from a single sample in a study of cytomegalovirus exposure and HLA in healthy donors. PCR employed 60 Vbeta and 13 Jbeta primers. Data came from immunoSEQ multiplex PCR; TCRdb stores just in-frame clones and leaves some out. The sample lists about 180,000 clones, 80% seen once, with around 5.7% in the top ten. The specimen sequenced was PBMCs. All receptors come from a man aged 40-55 years in good health and CMV-seronegative.

The chain carries TRBV5-1 and TRBJ2-3, with a weak D call TRBD2 (7 bases). V lost 4 bases, J lost 0 bases, and 18 bases lay in between. Germline CDR1 SGHRS, CDR2 YFSETQ. This CDR3 contains 17 residues. The CDR3 coding sequence is TGCGCCAGCAGCCTGACGAGGGCGGGGGCTAGCACAGATACGCAGTATTTT. As protein: CASSLTRAGASTDTQYF.

This clone was recorded only once. In nucleotides, the CDR3 is TGCGCCAGCAGTTTCCTTACCGGGACAGGGGGCACTGAAGCTTTCTTT. Its translation is CASSFLTGTGGTEAFF. The V and J genes are TRBV5-1 and TRBJ1-1; TRBD1 aligns across 11 bases. This CDR3 is 16 amino acids long. Germline assignment: CDR1 SGHRS and CDR2 YFSETQ. Unmatched junction bases numbered 10, after V lost 5 bases and J lost 4 bases. Full variable domain (missing parts from reference TRBV5-1 and TRBJ1-1): KAGVTQTPRYLIKTRGQQVTLSCSPISGHRSVSWYQQTPGQGLQFLFEYFSETQRNKGNFPGRFSGRQFSNSRSEMNVSTLELGDSALYLCASSFLTGTGGTEAFFGQGTRLTVV.

This clone was counted only a few times. This sequence joins TRBV7-9 and TRBJ2-1; 8 nucleotides align to TRBD2. The CDR3 covers 13 residues. The germline gives CDR1 SEHNR, CDR2 FQNEAQ (reference sequence). With V trimmed by 5 bases and J by 8 bases, 5 bases remained unmatched. The CDR3 sequence is CASSPPGGDEQFF. The CDR3 DNA sequence: TGTGCCAGCAGCCCGCCCGGGGGGGATGAGCAGTTCTTC.

This rearrangement joins TRBV5-6 to TRBJ1-2; D is unclear. CDR3 length: 11 residues. CDR1 SGHDT and CDR2 YYEEEE come from the germline V gene. V was shortened by 2 bases and J by 7 bases, with 6 bases between the two germline ends. Here the CDR3 DNA reads TGTGCCAGCAGCTTTAGCTCTGGCTACACCTTC. This sequence encodes CASSFSSGYTF.

This clone was recorded a few times. The chain combines TRBV9 with TRBJ2-7; 9 nucleotides align to TRBD1. Germline V lookup: CDR1 SGDLS, CDR2 YYNGEE. Losses at the gene ends were 2 bases for V and 5 bases for J; bases not matched to a gene: 5. The CDR3 is 14 residues long. The CDR3 spells CASSVGTGPHEQYF. The CDR3 DNA follows: TGTGCCAGCAGCGTTGGGACAGGGCCCCACGAGCAGTACTTC.

The chain is built from TRBV30 and TRBJ1-3; a possible D gene is TRBD1 (6 bases). This CDR3 has 14 residues. V was shortened by 2 bases and J by 0 bases, with 8 bases between the two germline ends. The germline CDR1 and CDR2 sequences are GTSNPN and SVGIG (reference sequence). The CDR3 nucleotides read TGTGCCTGGAGTCAGGGGCGCTCTGGAAACACCATATATTTT. This sequence encodes CAWSQGRSGNTIYF.

The J gene is TRBJ2-7, the V gene TRBV6-6, with a possible D match to TRBD1 (6 bases). Trimming shortened V by 5 bases and J by 0 bases, and 14 bases separated the two germline ends. The CDR3 is made up of 15 amino acids. Germline values: CDR1 MNHNY, CDR2 SVGAGI (reference sequence). CDR3 in DNA: TGTGCCAGCAGTGATGAGGACAGCCTCTCCTACGAGCAGTACTTC. This codes for CASSDEDSLSYEQYF.

V is TRBV5-1 and J is TRBJ2-1; 9 bases map to TRBD1. V shed 3 bases and J 0 bases; nucleotides not matched to a gene: 13. Germline V gene sequence: CDR1 SGHRS, CDR2 YFSETQ. The CDR3 totals 19 residues. The CDR3: CASSSAPGQGRPSYNEQFF. The CDR3 DNA is TGCGCCAGCAGCTCGGCACCGGGACAGGGAAGACCCTCCTACAATGAGCAGTTCTTC.

For this clone: The identical CDR3 is also encoded by other nucleotide sequences in the sample. This chain uses TRBV29-1 with TRBJ2-7; TRBD1 agrees at 10 bases. Germline V gene lookup returns CDR1 SQVTM and CDR2 ANQGSEA. After removal of 7 bases from V and 4 bases from J, the junction contained 4 bases not matched to a gene. There are 12 residues in the CDR3. CDR3 region: CSARDRGYEQYF. In DNA form, the CDR3 reads TGCAGCGCCAGGGACAGGGGTTACGAGCAGTACTTC.